The source of this T cell receptor beta chain is a study of blood T cell repertoires in COVID-19. Study background: The samples span acute and convalescent COVID-19 from the United States, Italy and Spain.

Deletions cut 2 bases from V and 7 bases from J, with 21 bases between. Germline CDR1 is GTSNPN and CDR2 is SVGIG (reference sequence). The CDR3 is 17 amino acids. Sequencing was performed with immunoSEQ multiplex PCR; in TCRdb, only in-frame clones are kept and a portion is missing. The sample holds some 300,000 clones, approximately 88% seen once. The receptor's source is a woman aged 25 to 39 who had recovered from COVID-19. Sample: peripheral blood. The chain employs TRBV30 and TRBJ1-6; D is undetermined. The CDR3 DNA is TGTGCCTGGAGTTTTGGGCACAGCCTCGGGAAGAATTCACCCCTCCACTTT. Its protein product is CAWSFGHSLGKNSPLHF.